This T cell receptor beta chain was sequenced in a study of CD8 T cells in Susac syndrome (dated by TCRdb to the late 2010s). At the level of the whole study: The study used repertoire sequencing to test whether antigen drove CD8+ T cell activation and differentiation in Susac syndrome. Paper-wide results and their limitations: The study acknowledged that relatively few individuals were included in the TCR sequencing and HLA analysis.

Peripheral blood CD8+ and CD4+ T cells from healthy donors, Susac syndrome patients and multiple sclerosis patients were profiled using high-throughput TCR beta sequencing. The healthy donors served as controls matched for age and sex. CD8+ TEMRA cells were enriched by FACS, while bulk CD8+ and CD4+ T cells were purified by magnetic negative isolation. Blood was drawn into EDTA tubes, processed within 24 hours, and PBMCs were isolated by density gradient centrifugation. PBMCs intended for TCR sequencing were cryopreserved in liquid nitrogen and thawed later in a water bath at 37 degrees C. The sorted or isolated CD4+, CD8+ and CD8+ TEMRA cells had a purity of 90% or higher. The junction shows trimming of 5 bases on V and 5 bases on J, and the gene matches do not reach 10 bases of it. The CDR3 starts with the cysteine, ends with the phenylalanine, and has 14 residues. CDR3 DNA only is kept here, 42 bases in frame from base 1. For CDR1 and CDR2, the germline V gene lists SQVTM and ANQGSEA.

RNA was extracted using the RNeasy kit, and roughly 0.45 to 1 microgram was reverse transcribed with random hexamers. TCR beta CDR3 regions were amplified with the immunoSEQ multiplex PCR assay covering 54 Vbeta and 13 Jbeta segments. Bias from PCR amplification was corrected by using a synthetic template baseline for primer optimization and for computational correction. The authors' pipeline ran thus. Reads were annotated to V, D and J genes according to IMGT and were analyzed with immunoSEQ Analyzer, with only productive sequences retained. Clonality was calculated as one minus the Shannon entropy normalized by log2 of the number of productive unique sequences. Public and private clones were assessed among the 100 most prevalent clones of each patient and control. Clones were defined as Susac-specific when absent from the healthy and MS cohorts, from roughly 1,000 published viral clones and from other ImmuneACCESS disease sequences. TCRdb applied fastp at Q25 and MiXCR to the public reads, then kept only in-frame beta chains. Each CDR3 protein appears once, grouped with its most common genes and DNA. These V and J calls originate from TCRdb's pipeline instead of the authors' own analysis. Present in this sample are some 180,000 distinct CDR3 sequences, approximately 95% of which were seen just once. The top ten clones comprise approximately 0.098% of the sample.

As for this clonotype: There is no known antigen for this receptor. No base quality information exists; no much larger clone differs at one position.

Input material: CD4+ T cells from PBMCs. This receptor was identified in a human donor in good health. In this chain, TRBV29-1 is recombined with TRBJ2-3; the junction holds 7 bases that match TRBD2. The CDR3 in this case is CSVREGGRLDTQYF. Read as DNA, the sequence is TGCAGCGTTCGAGAGGGAGGGCGATTAGATACGCAGTATTTT.